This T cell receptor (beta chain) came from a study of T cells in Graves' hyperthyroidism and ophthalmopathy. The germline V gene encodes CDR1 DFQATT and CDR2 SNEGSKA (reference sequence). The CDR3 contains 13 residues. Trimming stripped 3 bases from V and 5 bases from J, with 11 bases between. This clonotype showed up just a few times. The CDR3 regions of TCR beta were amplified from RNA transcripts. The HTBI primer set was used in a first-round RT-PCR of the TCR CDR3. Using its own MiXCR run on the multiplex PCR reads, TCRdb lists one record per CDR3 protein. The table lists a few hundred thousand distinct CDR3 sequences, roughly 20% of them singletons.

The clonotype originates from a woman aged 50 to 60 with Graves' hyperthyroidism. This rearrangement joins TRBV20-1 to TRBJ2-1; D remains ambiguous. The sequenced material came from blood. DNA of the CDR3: TGCAGTGCTAGTGTCCATGGCGACAATGAGCAGTTCTTC. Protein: CSASVHGDNEQFF.